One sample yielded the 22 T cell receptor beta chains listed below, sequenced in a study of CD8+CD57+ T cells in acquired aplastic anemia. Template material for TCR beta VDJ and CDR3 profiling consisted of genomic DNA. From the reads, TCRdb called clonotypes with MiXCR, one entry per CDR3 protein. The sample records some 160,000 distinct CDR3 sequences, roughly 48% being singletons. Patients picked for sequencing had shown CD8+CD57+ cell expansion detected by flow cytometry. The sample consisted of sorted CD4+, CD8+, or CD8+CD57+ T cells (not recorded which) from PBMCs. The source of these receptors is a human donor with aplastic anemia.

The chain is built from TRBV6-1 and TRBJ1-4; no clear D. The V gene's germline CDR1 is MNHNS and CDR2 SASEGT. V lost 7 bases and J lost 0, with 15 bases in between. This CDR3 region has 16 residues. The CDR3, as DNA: TGTGCCAGCACAAGGCGCATGGGAACAACTAATGAAAAACTGTTTTTT. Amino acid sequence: CASTRRMGTTNEKLFF.

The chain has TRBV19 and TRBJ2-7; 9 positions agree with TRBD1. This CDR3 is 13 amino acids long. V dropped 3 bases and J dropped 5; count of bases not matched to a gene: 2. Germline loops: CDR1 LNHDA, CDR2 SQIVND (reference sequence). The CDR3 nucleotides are TGTGCCAGTAGTATTACAGGGGGCAACGAGCAGTACTTC. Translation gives CASSITGGNEQYF.

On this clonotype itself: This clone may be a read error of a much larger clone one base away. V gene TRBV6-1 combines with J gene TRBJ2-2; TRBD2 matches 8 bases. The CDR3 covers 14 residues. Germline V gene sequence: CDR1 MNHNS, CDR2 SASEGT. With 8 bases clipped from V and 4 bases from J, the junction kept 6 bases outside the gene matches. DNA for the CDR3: TGTGCCAGCGCAGCGGGAGTGAGCACCGGGGAGCTGTTTTTT. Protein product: CASAAGVSTGELFF.

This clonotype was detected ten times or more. This CDR3 is CASSYSSGGTSFHEQYF. The CDR3 nucleotides are TGTGCCAGCAGTTACTCGTCCGGTGGGACTAGCTTCCACGAGCAGTACTTC. The J gene is TRBJ2-7, the V gene TRBV6-2 or TRBV6-3; 9 bases are shared with TRBD2. Trimming took 0 bases from V and 5 from J; bases not matched to a gene: 11. The CDR3 sequence is 17 residues long. Germline CDR1 is MNHEY and CDR2 is SVGEGT.

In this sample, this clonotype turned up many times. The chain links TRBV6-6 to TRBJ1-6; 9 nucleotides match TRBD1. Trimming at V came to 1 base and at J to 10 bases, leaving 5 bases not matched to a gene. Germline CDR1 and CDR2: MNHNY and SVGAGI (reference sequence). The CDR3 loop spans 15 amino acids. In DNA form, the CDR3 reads TGTGCCAGCAGTTACTTACAGGGGGCTCAGTCACCCCTCCACTTT. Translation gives CASSYLQGAQSPLHF.

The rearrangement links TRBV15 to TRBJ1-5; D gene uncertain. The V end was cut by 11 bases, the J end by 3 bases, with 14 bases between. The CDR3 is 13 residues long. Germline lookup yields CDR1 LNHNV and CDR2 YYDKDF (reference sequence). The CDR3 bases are TGTGCCTCCGGGGTAAACCTCAATCAGCCCCAGCATTTT. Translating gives CASGVNLNQPQHF.

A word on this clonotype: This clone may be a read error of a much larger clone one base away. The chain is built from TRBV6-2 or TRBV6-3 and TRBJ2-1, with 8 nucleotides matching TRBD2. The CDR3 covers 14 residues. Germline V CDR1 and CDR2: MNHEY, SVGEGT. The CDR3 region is CASGYGGRRNEQFF. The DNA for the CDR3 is TGTGCCAGCGGTTACGGCGGGAGGAGAAATGAGCAGTTCTTC.

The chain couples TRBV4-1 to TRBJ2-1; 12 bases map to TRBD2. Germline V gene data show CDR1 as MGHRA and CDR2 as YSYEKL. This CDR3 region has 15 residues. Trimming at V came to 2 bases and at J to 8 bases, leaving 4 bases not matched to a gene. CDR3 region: CASSQSGTSGYEQFF. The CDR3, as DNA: TGCGCCAGCAGCCAATCCGGGACTAGCGGGTATGAGCAGTTCTTC.

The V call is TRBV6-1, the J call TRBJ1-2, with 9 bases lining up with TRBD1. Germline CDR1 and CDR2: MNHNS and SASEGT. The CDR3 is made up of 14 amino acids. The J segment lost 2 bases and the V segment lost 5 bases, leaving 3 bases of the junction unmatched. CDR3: CASSRTGENYGYTF. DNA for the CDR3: TGTGCCAGCAGTCGGACAGGGGAAAACTATGGCTACACCTTC.

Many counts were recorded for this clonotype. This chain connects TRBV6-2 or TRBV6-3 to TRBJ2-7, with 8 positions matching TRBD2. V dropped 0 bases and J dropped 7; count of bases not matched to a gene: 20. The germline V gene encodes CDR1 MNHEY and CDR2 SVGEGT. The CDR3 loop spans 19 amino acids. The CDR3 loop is CASSYSNLAGSATTWEQYF. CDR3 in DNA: TGTGCCAGCAGTTACTCGAACCTAGCGGGCTCGGCCACGACATGGGAGCAGTACTTC.

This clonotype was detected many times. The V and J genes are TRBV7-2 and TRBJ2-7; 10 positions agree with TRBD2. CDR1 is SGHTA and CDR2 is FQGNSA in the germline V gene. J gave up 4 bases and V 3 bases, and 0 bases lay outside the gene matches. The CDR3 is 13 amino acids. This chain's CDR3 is CASSLTSGYEQYF. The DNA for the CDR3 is TGTGCCAGCAGCTTGACTAGCGGGTACGAGCAGTACTTC.

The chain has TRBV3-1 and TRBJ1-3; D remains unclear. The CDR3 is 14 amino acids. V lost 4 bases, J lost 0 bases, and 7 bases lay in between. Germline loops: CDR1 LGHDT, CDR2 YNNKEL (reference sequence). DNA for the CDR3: TGTGCCAGCAGCCCCTCAATCTCTGGAAACACCATATATTTT. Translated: CASSPSISGNTIYF.

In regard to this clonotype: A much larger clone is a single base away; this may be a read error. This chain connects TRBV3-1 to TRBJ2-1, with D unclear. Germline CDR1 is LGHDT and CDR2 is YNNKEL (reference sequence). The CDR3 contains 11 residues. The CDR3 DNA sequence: TGTGCCAGCAGCCAAGATAATGAGCAGCTCTTC. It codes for CASSQDNEQLF.

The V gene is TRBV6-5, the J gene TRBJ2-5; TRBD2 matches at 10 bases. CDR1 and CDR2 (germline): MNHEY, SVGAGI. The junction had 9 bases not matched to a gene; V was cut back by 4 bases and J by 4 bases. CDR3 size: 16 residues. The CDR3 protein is CASSSGLAEEGETQYF. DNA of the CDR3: TGTGCCAGCAGTTCCGGACTAGCGGAGGAGGGAGAGACCCAGTACTTC.

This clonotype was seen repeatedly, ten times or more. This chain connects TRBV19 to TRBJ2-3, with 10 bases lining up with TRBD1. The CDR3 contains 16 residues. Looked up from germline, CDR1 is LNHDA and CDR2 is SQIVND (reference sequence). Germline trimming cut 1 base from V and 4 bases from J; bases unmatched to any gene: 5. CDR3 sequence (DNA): TGTGCCAGTAGTATAGCCCCCGGGACAGGGGCAGATACGCAGTATTTT. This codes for CASSIAPGTGADTQYF.

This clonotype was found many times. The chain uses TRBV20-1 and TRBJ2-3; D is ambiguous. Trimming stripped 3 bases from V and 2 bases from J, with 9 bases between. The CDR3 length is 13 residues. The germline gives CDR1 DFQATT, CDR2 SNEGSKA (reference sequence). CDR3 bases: TGCAGTGCTAGGGTAGCAATCACAGATACGCAGTATTTT. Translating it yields CSARVAITDTQYF.

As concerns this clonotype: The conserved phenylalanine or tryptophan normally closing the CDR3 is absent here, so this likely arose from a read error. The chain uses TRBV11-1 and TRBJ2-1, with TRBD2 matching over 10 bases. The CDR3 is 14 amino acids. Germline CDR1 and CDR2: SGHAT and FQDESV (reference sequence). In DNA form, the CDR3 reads TGTGCTTACTTCCGGACTAGCGGAGACAATGAGCAGTTCCTC. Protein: CAYFRTSGDNEQFL.

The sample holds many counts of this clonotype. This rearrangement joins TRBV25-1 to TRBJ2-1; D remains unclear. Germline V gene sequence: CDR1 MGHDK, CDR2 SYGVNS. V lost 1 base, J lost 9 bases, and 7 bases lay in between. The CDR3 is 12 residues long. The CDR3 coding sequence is TGTGCCAGCAGTGAATCGAAGATTGAGCAGTTCTTC. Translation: CASSESKIEQFF. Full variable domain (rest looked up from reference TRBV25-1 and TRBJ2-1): EADIYQTPRYLVIGTGKKITLECSQTMGHDKMYWYQQDPGMELHLIHYSYGVNSTEKGDLSSESTVSRIRTEHFPLTLESARPSHTSQYLCASSESKIEQFFGPGTRLTVL.

As DNA, the CDR3 is TGTGCCACCAGCGGGGGACAGGGAGATAATGAAAAACTGTTTTTT. This translates into CATSGGQGDNEKLFF. This sequence joins TRBV15 and TRBJ1-4; TRBD1 agrees at 9 bases. J lost 4 bases, V lost 5 bases, and 5 bases had no gene match. The CDR3 is made up of 15 amino acids. Germline-derived CDR1 and CDR2 are LNHNV and YYDKDF (reference sequence).

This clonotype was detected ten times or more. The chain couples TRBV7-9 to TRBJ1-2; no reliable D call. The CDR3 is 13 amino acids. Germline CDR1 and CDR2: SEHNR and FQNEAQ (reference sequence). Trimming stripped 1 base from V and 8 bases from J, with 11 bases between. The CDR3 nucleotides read TGTGCCAGCAGCTTAGAAAGCCCTCAAGGCTACACCTTC. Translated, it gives CASSLESPQGYTF.

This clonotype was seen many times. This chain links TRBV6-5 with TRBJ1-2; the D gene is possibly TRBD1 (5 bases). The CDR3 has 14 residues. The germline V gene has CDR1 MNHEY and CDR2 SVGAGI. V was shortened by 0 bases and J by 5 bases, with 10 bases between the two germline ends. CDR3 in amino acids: CASSYSQGLYGYTF. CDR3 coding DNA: TGTGCCAGCAGTTACTCCCAGGGACTGTATGGCTACACCTTC.

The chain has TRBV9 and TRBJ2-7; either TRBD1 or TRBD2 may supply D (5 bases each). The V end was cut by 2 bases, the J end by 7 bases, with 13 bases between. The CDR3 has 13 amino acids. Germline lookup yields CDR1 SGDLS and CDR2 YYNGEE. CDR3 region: CASSVGDLGEQYF. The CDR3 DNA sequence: TGTGCCAGCAGCGTGGGGGACCTTGGGGAGCAGTACTTC.